A selection of T cell receptor beta chains follows, all from one sample in a study of blood T cells in healthy people across ages. One entry per CDR3 protein results from TCRdb running MiXCR on the 5' RACE reads. The table has nearly 1 million distinct CDR3 sequences, just over 50% seen once; the top ten hold 20% to 25%. Sequencing used blood. These receptors came from a woman aged 55-70 years in good health. Each CDR3 is given with its conserved first and last residue. A D gene is named only where the DNA matches it firmly. The size of a clone is reported for some rows only, either as once, few or many, or as a class for expanded clones.

j_call d_call clone_size v_call cdr3_aa cdr3_nt
TRBJ2-2 . . TRBV6-6 CVSSPGGTFGELFF TGTGTCAGCAGCCCAGGAGGGACGTTTGGGGAGCTGTTTTTT
TRBJ1-4 . . TRBV12-3/TRBV12-4 CASSFGRGWTNEKLFF TGTGCCAGCAGTTTTGGGCGAGGGTGGACTAATGAAAAACTGTTTTTT
TRBJ2-5 . few TRBV7-2 CASSLRRQGSGETQYF TGTGCCAGCAGCTTAAGGCGGCAGGGGAGTGGAGAGACCCAGTACTTC
TRBJ2-5 TRBD2 . TRBV20-1 CSAPTSGLQETQYF TGCAGTGCTCCGACTAGCGGGTTGCAAGAGACCCAGTACTTC
TRBJ2-5 . . TRBV20-1 CSARDLSRSPNNEQYF TGCAGTGCTAGAGATCTATCCAGGTCCCCGAATAATGAGCAGTACTTC
TRBJ1-6 . once TRBV10-3 CAISESGTGLNSPLHF TGTGCCATCAGTGAGTCCGGGACTGGCCTAAATTCACCCCTCCACTTT
TRBJ2-1 . once TRBV5-1 CASSLVERSSYNEQFF TGCGCCAGCAGCTTGGTGGAGCGGAGCTCCTACAATGAGCAGTTCTTC
TRBJ1-1 . . TRBV28 CASSLNRPNTEAFF TGTGCCAGCAGTTTAAACAGGCCTAACACTGAAGCTTTCTTT
TRBJ2-5 . . TRBV4-2 CASSLGGATYNEQYF TGTGCCAGCAGCCTAGGAGGCGCGACCTACAATGAGCAGTACTTC
TRBJ2-7 . . TRBV3-1 CASSHSSAGFSYEQYF TGTGCCAGCAGCCATTCCTCTGCGGGGTTCTCCTACGAGCAGTACTTC
TRBJ2-1 TRBD2 . TRBV27 CASSLGLAEKNEQFF TGTGCCAGCAGTTTAGGACTAGCGGAGAAGAATGAGCAGTTCTTC
TRBJ2-7 TRBD2 . TRBV12-3/TRBV12-4 CASSRLAVVEQYF TGTGCCAGCAGTAGACTAGCGGTGGTCGAGCAGTACTTC
TRBJ1-4 . few TRBV12-3/TRBV12-4 CASRLGAGEKLFF TGTGCCAGCCGCCTAGGGGCGGGAGAAAAACTGTTTTTT
TRBJ1-2 . . TRBV15 CATSRAQGNYGYTF TGTGCCACCAGCAGAGCCCAGGGTAACTATGGCTACACCTTC
TRBJ2-4 . few TRBV7-9 CASSSGPSLAKNIQYF TGTGCCAGCAGCTCCGGGCCGTCTCTAGCCAAAAACATTCAGTACTTC
TRBJ2-1 . . TRBV20-1 CSALGDSPDEQFF TGCAGTGCCCTAGGCGATTCCCCGGATGAGCAGTTCTTC
TRBJ1-2 . . TRBV12-3/TRBV12-4 CASSFGIANYGYTF TGTGCCAGCAGTTTTGGAATTGCGAACTATGGCTACACCTTC
TRBJ2-7 TRBD2 few TRBV6-5 CASSYSKSAGGPYEQYF TGTGCCAGCAGTTACTCGAAATCGGCGGGAGGGCCCTACGAGCAGTACTTC
TRBJ2-7 TRBD2 . TRBV10-3 CAISEGGSTYEQYF TGTGCCATCAGTGAAGGCGGGAGCACCTACGAGCAGTACTTC
TRBJ2-7 . . TRBV4-3 CASSQERQGYGEQYF TGCGCCAGCAGCCAAGAGCGTCAGGGGTACGGCGAGCAGTACTTC
TRBJ2-1 . . TRBV7-2 CASSSLVGRGGGEQFF TGTGCCAGCAGTTCTTTGGTCGGCAGGGGAGGAGGTGAGCAGTTCTTC
TRBJ2-5 TRBD1 . TRBV6-2/TRBV6-3 CASSYRLAGGEQYF TGTGCCAGCAGTTACCGGCTAGCAGGGGGTGAGCAGTACTTC
TRBJ1-2 . few TRBV7-2 CASSLTGRQSGYTF TGTGCCAGCAGCCTAACCGGGCGACAGAGTGGCTACACCTTC
TRBJ1-2 TRBD1 . TRBV28 CASSLTGASRGYTF TGTGCCAGCAGTTTAACAGGGGCGTCTCGAGGCTACACCTTC
TRBJ2-7 . few TRBV30 CAWGLGGVHEQYF TGTGCCTGGGGACTAGGGGGGGTTCACGAGCAGTACTTC
TRBJ2-7 . many TRBV20-1 CSASPLTYEQYF TGCAGTGCTAGTCCGCTTACCTACGAGCAGTACTTC
TRBJ2-3 TRBD2 . TRBV20-1 CSARILAGEATQYF TGCAGTGCTAGAATACTAGCGGGAGAGGCTACGCAGTATTTT
TRBJ1-1 . . TRBV6-2/TRBV6-3 CASTPLAGGITEAFF TGTGCCAGCACCCCTTTGGCGGGGGGGATCACTGAAGCTTTCTTT